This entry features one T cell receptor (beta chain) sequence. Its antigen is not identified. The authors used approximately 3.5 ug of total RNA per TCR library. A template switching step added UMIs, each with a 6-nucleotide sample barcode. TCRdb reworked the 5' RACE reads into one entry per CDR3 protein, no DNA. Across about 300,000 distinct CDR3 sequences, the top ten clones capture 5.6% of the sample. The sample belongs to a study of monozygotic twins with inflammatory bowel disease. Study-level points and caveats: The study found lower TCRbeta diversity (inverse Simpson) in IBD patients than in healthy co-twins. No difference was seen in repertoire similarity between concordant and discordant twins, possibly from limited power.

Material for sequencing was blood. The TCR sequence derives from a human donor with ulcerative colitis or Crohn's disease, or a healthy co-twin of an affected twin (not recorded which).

The CDR3 here is CASSDGRDFGAVQYF. The chain joins TRBV9 to TRBJ2-7; without DNA, the TCRdb call of TRBD2 cannot be checked. This CDR3 is 15 amino acids long. Germline CDR1 reads SGDLS; CDR2 reads YYNGEE.